This T cell receptor (beta chain) is drawn from a study of identical twins. Germline V lookup: CDR1 SNHLY, CDR2 FYNNEI. V shed 3 bases and J shed 7 bases, with 15 bases lying between them. This CDR3 is 15 amino acids long. Using its own MiXCR run on the 5' RACE reads, TCRdb lists one record per CDR3 protein. The data show around 680,000 distinct CDR3 sequences, 8.6% seen once. These records were also assigned to another study, of yellow fever vaccine responses in identical twins.

The gene calls are TRBV2 and TRBJ1-4; a weak D match, TRBD1 (5 bases). This TCR came from a woman under 30 in good health. The sample comprised PBMCs. CDR3 residues: CASSEGPPQGEKLFF. CDR3 nucleotide sequence: TGTGCCAGCAGTGAGGGGCCACCTCAGGGTGAAAAACTGTTTTTT.